The present T cell receptor beta chain was sequenced within a study of T cells in Graves' hyperthyroidism and ophthalmopathy. Study-level points and caveats: Researchers found most expanded thyroid clonotypes above 0.001 in blood as well.

Amplified TCR beta CDR3 regions derived from RNA transcripts. The study used the HTBI primer set for a first-round RT-PCR of the TCR CDR3. TCRdb processed the multiplex PCR reads anew with MiXCR; each CDR3 protein has one entry. This table holds 500,000 to 700,000 distinct CDR3 sequences, roughly 17% found once. Each patient was aged 18 to 65 and had newly diagnosed hyperthyroidism of under 2 months' duration. Used for diagnoses were clinical symptoms, serum thyroxine and TRAb, thyroid ultrasound and orbital computed tomography. With regard to this clonotype: No antigen is known for it. A much larger clonotype is one base distant, so this may be a read error.

There are 15 residues in the CDR3. From germline, CDR1 is SGHTA and CDR2 FQGNSA. The TCR was taken from a woman younger than 30 with Graves' hyperthyroidism. The rearrangement joins TRBV7-2 to TRBJ2-1; D gene unclear. The sequencing sample was made of blood. This CDR3 is CASSPMLPSYNERFF. The DNA of the CDR3 is TGTGCCAGCAGCCCCATGCTCCCATCCTACAATGAGCGGTTCTTC.